Shown below are 26 T cell receptor beta chains from a single sample sequenced in a study of T cells in tuberculosis (dated by TCRdb to the late 2010s). Libraries were prepared through the immunoSEQ multiplex PCR assay. TCRdb carries this immuneACCESS record with in-frame sequences only. Its versions omit some clonotypes, under half of them owing to an unresolved V gene in the studies checked, with the rest unexplained. A total of 25,000 to 35,000 clones appear in this sample, less than 95% of them only once. 8% of the sample goes to the ten largest clones. The specimen sequenced was PBMCs. Receptors were obtained from a donor aged 10-29 years with latent tuberculosis or without tuberculosis infection.

A single count supports this clone. The chain joins TRBV25-1 to TRBJ2-7; 12 bases align to TRBD2. Trimming cost V 10 bases and J 3 bases; bases outside gene matches: 7. CDR3 size: 14 residues. Germline CDR1 and CDR2: MGHDK and SYGVNS. The CDR3 region is CATGLAGSFYEQYF. DNA for the CDR3: TGTGCCACCGGACTAGCGGGAAGTTTCTACGAGCAGTACTTC.

The chain employs TRBV11-2 and TRBJ2-2; D is unclear. Germline V gene sequence: CDR1 SGHAT, CDR2 FQNNGV. The CDR3 is 13 amino acids. The V and J ends lost 2 bases and 6 bases respectively, with 7 bases between them. CDR3 sequence reads: CASSLTRAGELFF. The CDR3 DNA sequence: TGTGCCAGCAGCTTAACACGTGCCGGGGAGCTGTTTTTT.

The rearrangement uses TRBV2 and TRBJ2-2, with 9 bases lining up with TRBD2. This CDR3 spans 15 amino acids. Germline-derived CDR1 and CDR2 are SNHLY and FYNNEI. V lost 4 bases and J lost 3; bases outside the gene matches: 3. The DNA for the CDR3 is TGTGCCAGCAGTGCTAGCGGGACTGACACCGGGGAGCTGTTTTTT. It codes for CASSASGTDTGELFF.

V and J are TRBV14 and TRBJ2-2; 11 positions match TRBD2. Germline V gives CDR1 SGHDN, CDR2 FVKESK. CDR3 length: 17 residues. The J segment lost 7 bases and the V segment lost 4 bases, leaving 11 bases of the junction unmatched. The CDR3 sequence: CASSPSSGRVFGGELFF. The CDR3, as DNA: TGTGCCAGCAGCCCAAGTAGCGGGAGGGTTTTCGGCGGGGAGCTGTTTTTT.

This rearrangement joins TRBV28 to TRBJ2-3; no reliable D call. The CDR3 length is 17 residues. Germline V gene sequence: CDR1 MDHEN, CDR2 SYDVKM. Trimming stripped 6 bases from V and 2 bases from J, with 21 bases between. CDR3 DNA: TGTGCCAGCAGCGCTTCTGACCCTAGGTTCTACACAGATACGCAGTATTTT. As protein: CASSASDPRFYTDTQYF.

V gene TRBV28 combines with J gene TRBJ1-5; no firm D call. The germline V gene encodes CDR1 MDHEN and CDR2 SYDVKM. The CDR3 spans 11 residues. The V end was cut by 4 bases, the J end by 5 bases, with 3 bases between. CDR3 residues: CASSSDQPQHF. The CDR3 nucleotides read TGTGCCAGCAGTTCCGATCAGCCCCAGCATTTT. The complete variable domain, with remaining parts taken from reference TRBV28 and TRBJ1-5, reads DVKVTQSSRYLVKRTGEKVFLECVQDMDHENMFWYRQDPGLGLRLIYFSYDVKMKEKGDIPEGYSVSREKKERFSLILESASTNQTSMYLCASSSDQPQHFGDGTRLSIL.

The genes are TRBV19 and TRBJ2-1; 10 bases align to TRBD2. Germline CDR1 LNHDA, CDR2 SQIVND (reference sequence). The CDR3 covers 17 residues. With V trimmed by 3 bases and J by 3 bases, 8 bases remained unmatched. In DNA, the CDR3 is TGTGCCAGTAGTATTTCCCCGCTAGCGGGAGTCTACAATGAGCAGTTCTTC. This sequence encodes CASSISPLAGVYNEQFF.

This clone was recorded once. V gene TRBV6-1 combines with J gene TRBJ1-2, with 9 bases identical to TRBD1. The ends lost 4 bases at V and 4 bases at J; junction bases unmatched: 10. The CDR3 covers 16 residues. The germline CDR1 and CDR2 sequences are MNHNS and SASEGT. This CDR3 is CASSALPGQGFYGYTF. The CDR3 DNA reads TGTGCCAGCAGTGCTCTGCCCGGACAGGGGTTCTATGGCTACACCTTC.

V gene TRBV5-1 combines with J gene TRBJ2-2; D unresolved. This CDR3 is 16 amino acids long. The V end lost 0 bases, the J end lost 11 bases, and 20 bases lay between the germline ends. Germline V gene sequence: CDR1 SGHRS, CDR2 YFSETQ. Written as DNA, the CDR3 is TGCGCCAGCAGCTTGGATGGTTTAGGAGCGACGAAAGAGCTGTTTTTT. Protein sequence: CASSLDGLGATKELFF.

The V gene is TRBV29-1, the J gene TRBJ2-1; 12 bases align to TRBD2. V lost 4 bases and J lost 4; bases outside the gene matches: 17. Germline V lookup: CDR1 SQVTM, CDR2 ANQGSEA. This CDR3 region has 19 residues. This CDR3 is CSVVPILQGTSGPYNEQFF. The DNA for the CDR3 is TGCAGCGTTGTTCCCATCCTCCAGGGGACTAGCGGGCCTTACAATGAGCAGTTCTTC.

The V gene is TRBV4-1, the J gene TRBJ2-7; a weak D match, TRBD1 (6 bases). V was cut by 1 base and J by 1 base, with 11 bases left in between. Germline CDR1 reads MGHRA; CDR2 reads YSYEKL. The CDR3 contains 15 residues. Written as DNA, the CDR3 is TGCGCCAGCAGCCAAGGAGGCAGGGGATCCTACGAGCAGTACTTC. This translates into CASSQGGRGSYEQYF.

This chain connects TRBV10-1 to TRBJ1-1; D remains ambiguous. Germline loops: CDR1 WNHNN, CDR2 SYGVQD (reference sequence). V lost 0 bases to trimming and J lost 1 base, with 6 bases between them. The CDR3 extends over 14 amino acids. The CDR3: CASSESIRNTEAFF. The CDR3 region has the DNA TGCGCCAGCAGTGAGTCTATCAGGAACACTGAAGCTTTCTTT.

The chain is built from TRBV14 and TRBJ1-1, with D unclear. V lost 5 bases to trimming and J lost 0 bases, with 7 bases between them. This CDR3 region has 13 residues. Germline values: CDR1 SGHDN, CDR2 FVKESK. CDR3 residues: CASSFSLNTEAFF. For the CDR3, the DNA is TGTGCCAGCAGCTTTTCTCTGAACACTGAAGCTTTCTTT.

The rearrangement links TRBV7-9 to TRBJ1-1; D may be TRBD1 (5 bases). Trimming left V 4 bases short and J 1 base short, with 13 bases between. The CDR3 covers 15 residues. Germline V gene sequence: CDR1 SEHNR, CDR2 FQNEAQ (reference sequence). CDR3 coding DNA: TGTGCCAGCAGCTCCCGACAGAAACCGAACACTGAAGCTTTCTTT. It encodes CASSSRQKPNTEAFF.

The V call is TRBV7-2, the J call TRBJ2-2; D is perhaps TRBD2 (5 bases). CDR3 length equals 12 residues. Trimming shortened V by 5 bases and J by 7 bases, and 8 bases separated the two germline ends. Germline V gives CDR1 SGHTA, CDR2 FQGNSA. CDR3 DNA sequence: TGTGCCAGCAGCCTCACTAGCGGGGAGCTGTTTTTT. Its translation: CASSLTSGELFF.

Details on this clone: The sample contains more than one DNA sequence encoding this CDR3. V gene TRBV13 combines with J gene TRBJ2-7; 9 positions agree with TRBD2. The J segment lost 0 bases and the V segment lost 4 bases, leaving 7 bases of the junction unmatched. CDR3 length: 16 residues. Germline CDR1 reads PRHDT; CDR2 reads FYEKMQ (reference sequence). This CDR3 reads CASSSTSGLSSYEQYF. DNA of the CDR3: TGTGCCAGCAGCTCTACTAGCGGGCTAAGCTCCTACGAGCAGTACTTC.

This clone has only one observation. One junction end does not reproduce the germline sequence, and a read error may be involved. The chain combines TRBV7-7 with TRBJ2-1; a possible D gene is TRBD2 (6 bases). The CDR3 is made up of 13 amino acids. CDR1 and CDR2 from the germline V gene are SSHAT and FNYEAQ (reference sequence). The chain's CDR3 is CASSLRGYNEQFF. The CDR3 bases are TGTGCTAGCAGCTTGCGGGGTTACAATGAGCAGTTCTTC.

The chain carries TRBV6-5 and TRBJ2-5; D is perhaps TRBD2 (6 bases). The CDR3 runs 15 residues. CDR1 is MNHEY, CDR2 SVGAGI, per germline. The germline V and J ends were trimmed by 2 bases and 2 bases, with 12 bases remaining between them. CDR3: CASSYLLRGQETQYF. CDR3 DNA: TGTGCCAGCAGTTACCTGCTGCGGGGTCAAGAGACCCAGTACTTC.

The J gene is TRBJ2-3, the V gene TRBV10-2; 8 bases agree with TRBD2. The CDR3 contains 14 residues. J lost 4 bases, V lost 5 bases, and 5 bases had no gene match. The germline gives CDR1 WSHSY, CDR2 SAAADI. CDR3: CASSPGLASDTQYF. The CDR3 DNA follows: TGCGCCAGCAGTCCCGGACTAGCCTCAGATACGCAGTATTTT.

CDR3 protein: CASSQDTSGEYQETQYF. Here the CDR3 DNA reads TGCGCCAGCAGCCAAGATACCAGCGGGGAGTACCAAGAGACCCAGTACTTC. The V and J genes are TRBV4-1 and TRBJ2-5; 7 bases match TRBD2. CDR1 and CDR2 (germline): MGHRA, YSYEKL. This CDR3 contains 17 residues. The V segment lost 0 bases and the J segment 0 bases; nucleotides outside the gene matches: 7.

The J gene is TRBJ2-1, the V gene TRBV10-1, with 10 positions matching TRBD2. V shed 6 bases, J shed 6 bases, and the junction held 5 bases outside the gene matches. The CDR3 sequence is 14 residues long. Per germline, CDR1 WNHNN and CDR2 SYGVQD (reference sequence). The DNA of the CDR3 is TGCGCCAGCAGACCAGCGGGAGGGCCCAATGAGCAGTTCTTC. It yields the protein CASRPAGGPNEQFF.

V usage is TRBV27 and J usage is TRBJ1-1; 8 positions match TRBD1. The germline V gene has CDR1 MNHEY and CDR2 SMNVEV (reference sequence). This CDR3 comprises 16 residues. Trimming at V came to 1 base and at J to 1 base, leaving 5 bases not matched to a gene. CDR3 sequence: CASSLLGTGGNTEAFF. The CDR3 DNA sequence: TGTGCCAGCAGTTTATTAGGTACAGGGGGGAACACTGAAGCTTTCTTT.

The V gene is TRBV6-1, the J gene TRBJ2-1; no definite D call. The CDR3 sequence is 11 residues long. V lost 6 bases and J lost 4, with 4 bases in between. CDR1 and CDR2 from the germline V gene are MNHNS and SASEGT. The DNA for the CDR3 is TGTGCCAGCAGCCCTTACAATGAGCAGTTCTTC. It encodes CASSPYNEQFF.

The chain uses TRBV28 and TRBJ1-5; the D gene is possibly TRBD1 (6 bases). The CDR3 covers 13 residues. CDR1 MDHEN and CDR2 SYDVKM come from the germline V gene. The CDR3 region is CAVQGESNQPQHF. The CDR3, as DNA: TGTGCGGTACAGGGTGAGAGCAATCAGCCCCAGCATTTT. The full variable domain, in which reference TRBV28 and TRBJ1-5 provide the parts outside the CDR3, is DVKVTQSSRYLVKRTGEKVFLECVQDMDHENMFWYRQDPGLGLRLIYFSYDVKMKEKGDIPEGYSVSREKKERFSLILESASTNQTSMYLCAVQGESNQPQHFGDGTRLSIL.

This clone showed up just once. V gene TRBV5-1 combines with J gene TRBJ2-7; 14 positions agree with TRBD2. With 4 bases clipped from V and 0 bases from J, the junction kept 9 bases outside the gene matches. The germline V gene has CDR1 SGHRS and CDR2 YFSETQ. The CDR3 extends over 18 amino acids. The CDR3 nucleotides are TGCGCCAGCAGCCCTTCGGGACTAGCGGGAGTTCCCTCCTACGAGCAGTACTTC. Translated: CASSPSGLAGVPSYEQYF.

This clone was observed a single time. The V gene is TRBV7-6, the J gene TRBJ1-4; 8 bases agree with TRBD1. Germline V gene lookup returns CDR1 SGHVS and CDR2 FNYEAQ. The CDR3 has 15 residues. The V gene end was trimmed by 5 bases and the J gene end by 8 bases; junction bases not matched to a gene: 10. The CDR3 is CASSPRQGYQEKLFF. CDR3 nucleotide sequence: TGTGCCAGCAGCCCAAGACAGGGGTATCAAGAAAAACTGTTTTTT. The full variable domain, in which reference TRBV7-6 and TRBJ1-4 provide the parts outside the CDR3, is GAGVSQSPRYKVTKRGQDVALRCDPISGHVSLYWYRQALGQGPEFLTYFNYEAQQDKSGLPNDRFSAERPEGSISTLTIQRTEQRDSAMYRCASSPRQGYQEKLFFGSGTQLSVL.